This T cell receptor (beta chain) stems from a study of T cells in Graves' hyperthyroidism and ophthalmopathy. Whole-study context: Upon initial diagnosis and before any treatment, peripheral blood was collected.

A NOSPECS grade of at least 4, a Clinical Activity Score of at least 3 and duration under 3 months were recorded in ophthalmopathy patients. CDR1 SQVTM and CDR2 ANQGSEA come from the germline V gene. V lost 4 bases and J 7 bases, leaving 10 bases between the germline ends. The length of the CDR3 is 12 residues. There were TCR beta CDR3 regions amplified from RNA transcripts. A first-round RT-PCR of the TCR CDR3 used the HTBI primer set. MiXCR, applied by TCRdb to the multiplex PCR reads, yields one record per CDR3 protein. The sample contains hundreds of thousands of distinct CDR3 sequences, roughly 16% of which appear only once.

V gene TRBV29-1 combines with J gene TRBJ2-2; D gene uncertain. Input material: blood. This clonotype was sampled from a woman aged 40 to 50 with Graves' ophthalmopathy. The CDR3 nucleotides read TGCAGCGTTGGTACATCCAGCGGGGAGCTGTTTTTT. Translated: CSVGTSSGELFF.